Following are 21 T cell receptor beta chains from one sample sequenced in a study of graft-versus-host responses after intestinal transplantation. Clones were read by immunoSEQ multiplex PCR, and TCRdb kept only the in-frame ones, dropping some. Here the sample spans 8,900 or so clones, about 93% being singletons. The sequenced sample was PBMCs, obtained 11 days after intestinal transplantation. Source of these receptors: a human patient who received an intestinal transplant, so some T cells may come from the graft donor.

The chain is built from TRBV2 and TRBJ2-5; 9 bases are a match to TRBD2. CDR1 SNHLY and CDR2 FYNNEI come from the germline V gene. J lost 5 bases, V lost 6 bases, and 7 bases had no gene match. The CDR3 extends over 14 amino acids. CDR3 protein: CASRLAGRGETQYF. The DNA of the CDR3 is TGTGCCAGCAGACTAGCGGGCCGTGGGGAGACCCAGTACTTC.

The chain joins TRBV27 to TRBJ2-3; 7 positions match TRBD1. This CDR3 is 15 amino acids long. CDR1 is MNHEY, CDR2 SMNVEV, per germline (reference sequence). The trim removed 2 bases at V and 4 bases at J, leaving 6 bases unmatched. DNA for the CDR3: TGTGCCAGCAGTTTAGAGAGGGGGCGCCCAGATACGCAGTATTTT. It codes for CASSLERGRPDTQYF.

The chain employs TRBV7-9 and TRBJ2-5; 7 bases fit TRBD2. The germline V gene has CDR1 SEHNR and CDR2 FQNEAQ (reference sequence). The CDR3 is 17 amino acids. V shed 1 base, J shed 1 base, and the junction held 9 bases outside the gene matches. CDR3 loop: CASSLVGLAEIQETQYF. In nucleotides, the CDR3 is TGTGCCAGCAGCTTAGTTGGGCTAGCGGAGATCCAAGAGACCCAGTACTTC.

The rearrangement links TRBV18 to TRBJ2-7; D perhaps matches TRBD2 (6 bases). Between the trimmed V and J ends, which lost 3 bases and 2 bases, there was a span of 14 bases. The CDR3 consists of 15 residues. The germline V gene encodes CDR1 KGHSH and CDR2 LQKENI. The chain's CDR3 is CASSPGGSGTYEQYF. As DNA, the CDR3 is TGTGCCAGCTCACCTGGGGGGAGTGGGACCTACGAGCAGTACTTC.

The chain employs TRBV5-1 and TRBJ2-7, with a tentative D call TRBD2 (6 bases). The CDR3 is 14 amino acids. V was trimmed by 0 bases and J by 1 base, leaving 8 bases between them. Germline-derived CDR1 and CDR2 are SGHRS and YFSETQ. DNA for the CDR3: TGCGCCAGCAGCTTGGGCCGGGGGTCCTACGAGCAGTACTTC. Translation: CASSLGRGSYEQYF.

J is TRBJ1-2 and V is TRBV4-1; 9 bases agree with TRBD1. The germline gives CDR1 MGHRA, CDR2 YSYEKL. V shed 4 bases and J 4 bases; nucleotides not matched to a gene: 4. This CDR3 is built from 14 residues. CDR3 in amino acids: CASSPDRGSYGYTF. CDR3 DNA: TGCGCCAGCAGCCCGGACAGGGGCAGCTATGGCTACACCTTC.

The rearrangement uses TRBV18 and TRBJ1-1; D is uncertain. V lost 3 bases, J lost 2 bases, and 16 bases lay in between. The CDR3 has 16 residues. Germline assignment: CDR1 KGHSH and CDR2 LQKENI. CDR3 region: CASSPPPATHNTEAFF. The CDR3 bases are TGTGCCAGCTCACCCCCCCCAGCGACTCACAACACTGAAGCTTTCTTT.

The rearrangement joins TRBV9 to TRBJ2-1; 11 nucleotides line up with TRBD2. The CDR3 totals 20 residues. The V gene end was trimmed by 4 bases and the J gene end by 0 bases; junction bases not matched to a gene: 15. From germline, CDR1 is SGDLS and CDR2 YYNGEE. CDR3 nucleotides: TGTGCCAGCAGCTCTCAGGGGGGGACTAGCGGTACTAGCTCCTACAATGAGCAGTTCTTC. Residues: CASSSQGGTSGTSSYNEQFF.

As DNA, the CDR3 is TGTGCCAGCAGCGAGGCACTAGCGGGGGAGCGGGTGGGGAATGAGCAGTTCTTC. Translating it yields CASSEALAGERVGNEQFF. This chain links TRBV5-5 with TRBJ2-1; TRBD2 matches at 11 bases. The J segment lost 7 bases and the V segment lost 4 bases, leaving 16 bases of the junction unmatched. The V gene's germline CDR1 is SGHKS and CDR2 YYEKEE (reference sequence). This CDR3 has 18 residues.

The J gene is TRBJ2-7, the V gene TRBV10-2; 7 bases agree with TRBD1. This CDR3 is built from 14 residues. V dropped 6 bases and J dropped 6; count of bases not matched to a gene: 11. Germline loops: CDR1 WSHSY, CDR2 SAAADI. The CDR3: CASSRFTGDGEQYF. The CDR3 nucleotides are TGCGCCAGCAGCCGATTTACAGGGGACGGCGAGCAGTACTTC.

The chain joins TRBV5-6 to TRBJ2-3, with D maybe TRBD2 (6 bases). Deletions cut 0 bases from V and 1 base from J, with 6 bases between. This CDR3 is 14 amino acids long. Germline-derived CDR1 and CDR2 are SGHDT and YYEEEE. DNA of the CDR3: TGTGCCAGCAGCTTGGGGGGGGGCACAGATACGCAGTATTTT. Residues: CASSLGGGTDTQYF.

Only a few counts were recorded for this clone. Other DNA sequences in the same sample also yield this CDR3. The chain is built from TRBV7-8 and TRBJ2-5; D is undetermined. The CDR3 sequence is 12 residues long. The germline V gene encodes CDR1 SGHVS and CDR2 FQNEAQ. V lost 1 base and J lost 5, with 5 bases in between. As DNA, the CDR3 is TGTGCCAGCAGCTTAGTTAGCGAGACCCAGTACTTC. It translates to CASSLVSETQYF.

This clone was recorded only once. This rearrangement joins TRBV7-8 to TRBJ2-5; D unresolved. The J call may be faulty, since TRBJ2-7 better matches the DNA end. There are 13 residues in the CDR3. CDR1 is SGHVS and CDR2 is FQNEAQ in the germline V gene. CDR3 DNA sequence: TGTGCCAGCAGCTTAGCGGGCGACTACGAGCAGTACTTC. This encodes CASSLAGDYEQYF.

The chain joins TRBV28 to TRBJ2-1, with D possibly TRBD2 on 5 matching bases. V gave up 3 bases and J gave up 6 bases, with 12 bases separating them. The CDR3 length is 14 residues. Germline V gene data show CDR1 as MDHEN and CDR2 as SYDVKM. This CDR3 is CASSLVEAVNEQFF. CDR3 bases: TGTGCCAGCAGTTTGGTGGAGGCTGTCAATGAGCAGTTCTTC.

The chain has TRBV2 and TRBJ2-1; TRBD1 aligns across 8 bases. Looked up from germline, CDR1 is SNHLY and CDR2 is FYNNEI. This CDR3 contains 18 residues. V lost 0 bases, J lost 4 bases, and 11 bases stayed unmatched. The CDR3 spells CASSEAFPTGVTYNEQFF. Here the CDR3 DNA reads TGTGCCAGCAGTGAAGCGTTCCCGACAGGGGTAACATACAATGAGCAGTTCTTC.

The CDR3 region is CATSRAPPSSGHSYEQYF. The CDR3 DNA reads as TGTGCCACCAGCAGAGCCCCCCCAAGTAGCGGGCACTCCTACGAGCAGTACTTC. The rearrangement uses TRBV15 and TRBJ2-7, with 7 bases identical to TRBD2. This CDR3 has 18 amino acids. Germline V gene data show CDR1 as LNHNV and CDR2 as YYDKDF (reference sequence). The V segment lost 1 base and the J segment 0 bases; nucleotides outside the gene matches: 12.

V is TRBV10-3 and J is TRBJ2-3; 10 bases are shared with TRBD2. CDR3 size: 15 residues. The germline gives CDR1 ENHRY, CDR2 SYGVKD. The junction had 3 bases not matched to a gene; V was cut back by 4 bases and J by 2 bases. In nucleotides, the CDR3 is TGTGCCATCAGTGGGACTAGCGGCTACACAGATACGCAGTATTTT. This gives the protein CAISGTSGYTDTQYF.

This clone has a single count. The chain couples TRBV28 to TRBJ2-3, with 10 positions matching TRBD2. V shed 8 bases, J shed 0 bases, and the junction held 11 bases outside the gene matches. Germline V gene sequence: CDR1 MDHEN, CDR2 SYDVKM. This CDR3 region has 17 residues. The CDR3 is CASASLLSGGSTDTQYF. The CDR3 coding sequence is TGTGCCAGCGCAAGCCTACTTAGCGGGGGGAGCACAGATACGCAGTATTTT.

The chain employs TRBV6-1 and TRBJ1-5, with a possible D match to TRBD1 (5 bases). Germline V lookup: CDR1 MNHNS, CDR2 SASEGT. Trimming shortened V by 2 bases and J by 2 bases, and 7 bases separated the two germline ends. The CDR3 is 14 amino acids. The CDR3 reads CASSESRGNQPQHF. The CDR3 nucleotides are TGTGCCAGCAGTGAATCCAGGGGCAATCAGCCCCAGCATTTT.

The chain is built from TRBV25-1 and TRBJ1-4; D gene unclear. In germline, CDR1 is MGHDK, CDR2 SYGVNS. The germline V and J ends were trimmed by 4 bases and 5 bases, with 11 bases remaining between them. The CDR3 sequence is 14 residues long. The CDR3 reads CASSAEYTNEKLFF. The CDR3 DNA reads TGTGCCAGCAGTGCTGAGTATACCAATGAAAAACTGTTTTTT.

The chain couples TRBV7-9 to TRBJ1-1, with D possibly matching TRBD1 (6 bases). Germline CDR1 reads SEHNR; CDR2 reads FQNEAQ (reference sequence). Trimming took off 0 bases at V and 2 bases at J, with 13 bases between the two ends. The CDR3 has 16 residues. Written as DNA, the CDR3 is TGTGCCAGCAGCTTAGCAGGGGGAGCAGGAAACACTGAAGCTTTCTTT. It specifies CASSLAGGAGNTEAFF.